The 32 T cell receptor beta chains listed next were all sequenced from one sample in a study of cytomegalovirus exposure and HLA in healthy donors. The PCR used 60 Vbeta and 13 Jbeta primers. The data were produced by immunoSEQ multiplex PCR, yet TCRdb's version contains in-frame clones alone and is incomplete. The sample carries fewer than 200,000 clones, 81% recorded once. The source material was PBMCs. The origin of the receptors is a man between 35 and 55 years old in good health and CMV-seropositive.

The gene calls are TRBV5-1 and TRBJ1-4, with D unclear. The CDR3 runs 16 residues. Germline V gives CDR1 SGHRS, CDR2 YFSETQ. Deletions cut 0 bases from V and 3 bases from J, with 12 bases between. CDR3 nucleotide sequence: TGCGCCAGCAGCTTGGATGGTGGGCACTCTAATGAAAAACTGTTTTTT. It specifies CASSLDGGHSNEKLFF.

The chain recombines TRBV2 with TRBJ2-5, with TRBD1 matching over 7 bases. The last part of the DNA fits TRBJ2-7 better; the J call may be wrong. The CDR3 runs to 14 residues. CDR1 and CDR2 (germline): SNHLY, FYNNEI. The CDR3 region is CASSLTGVGYEQYF. The CDR3 coding sequence is TGTGCCAGCAGTCTTACAGGGGTCGGCTACGAGCAGTACTTC.

This chain uses TRBV6-1 with TRBJ1-5, with 7 bases identical to TRBD1. Germline trimming cut 6 bases from V and 2 bases from J; bases unmatched to any gene: 4. Germline CDR1 MNHNS, CDR2 SASEGT. The CDR3 contains 14 residues. CDR3 DNA: TGTGCCAGCAGGAATACAGGGGGCAATCAGCCCCAGCATTTT. This sequence encodes CASRNTGGNQPQHF.

The CDR3 DNA reads TGTGCCAGCAGCTTATCGGGCGGGGGCGACACCGGGGAGCTGTTTTTT. Translated: CASSLSGGGDTGELFF. The genes are TRBV7-3 and TRBJ2-2, with TRBD2 as a possible D gene (7 bases). In germline, CDR1 is SGHTA, CDR2 FQGTGA. The CDR3 has 16 residues. Trimming took off 2 bases at V and 3 bases at J, with 13 bases between the two ends.

The chain is built from TRBV4-2 and TRBJ2-7, with 7 bases fitting TRBD1. Germline V gives CDR1 LGHNA, CDR2 YNFKEQ. The length of the CDR3 is 15 residues. J was trimmed by 1 base and V by 2 bases; bases with no gene match: 5. CDR3 bases: TGTGCCAGCAGCCAACCACTACAGGGGTCCTACGAGCAGTACTTC. As protein: CASSQPLQGSYEQYF.

This chain joins TRBV6-5 and TRBJ2-5, with 8 positions matching TRBD1. Trimming took 2 bases from V and 1 from J; bases not matched to a gene: 3. The CDR3 length is 15 residues. CDR1 is MNHEY, CDR2 SVGAGI, per germline. CDR3 residues: CASSYLGQGQETQYF. The CDR3, as DNA: TGTGCCAGCAGTTACCTCGGACAGGGCCAAGAGACCCAGTACTTC.

The chain is built from TRBV7-2 and TRBJ1-5, with D possibly TRBD1 on 6 matching bases. The CDR3 has 15 amino acids. CDR1 and CDR2 from the germline V gene are SGHTA and FQGNSA. Trimming took off 1 base at V and 4 bases at J, with 11 bases between the two ends. CDR3 nucleotides: TGTGCCAGCAGCTTAGGGGACACACAAAATCAGCCCCAGCATTTT. Translating it yields CASSLGDTQNQPQHF.

The chain joins TRBV10-3 to TRBJ1-2; tentatively, D is TRBD1 (5 bases). With 4 bases removed from V and 8 bases from J, the gap between germline ends came to 17 bases. The CDR3 covers 14 residues. Germline V gene sequence: CDR1 ENHRY, CDR2 SYGVKD. The CDR3 here is CAISGWGDLSGYTF. Written as DNA, the CDR3 is TGTGCCATCAGTGGCTGGGGCGACCTTTCCGGCTACACCTTC.

This chain links TRBV7-3 with TRBJ2-3; D uncertain. Germline assignment: CDR1 SGHTA and CDR2 FQGTGA. The V gene lost 5 bases and the J gene lost 8 bases, with 14 bases spanning the gap. This CDR3 region has 13 residues. The CDR3 reads CASSPSFPGTQYF. The CDR3 DNA follows: TGTGCCAGCAGCCCGAGTTTCCCGGGTACGCAGTATTTT.

The chain recombines TRBV9 with TRBJ2-3; 9 bases align to TRBD2. The CDR3 runs to 20 residues. V gave up 4 bases and J gave up 0 bases; unmatched junction bases: 18. Germline assignment: CDR1 SGDLS and CDR2 YYNGEE. The CDR3 here is CASSSPVAGGGHKSTDTQYF. Written as DNA, the CDR3 is TGTGCCAGCAGCTCCCCCGTCGCGGGGGGGGGACATAAGAGCACAGATACGCAGTATTTT. The variable domain in full, with the rest retrieved from reference TRBV9 and TRBJ2-3, is DSGVTQTPKHLITATGQRVTLRCSPRSGDLSVYWYQQSLDQGLQFLIQYYNGEERAKGNILERFSAQQFPDLHSELNLSSLELGDSALYFCASSSPVAGGGHKSTDTQYFGPGTRLTVL.

J is TRBJ1-4 and V is TRBV19, with D possibly being TRBD1 (5 bases). Trimming shortened V by 4 bases and J by 8 bases, and 29 bases separated the two germline ends. The CDR3 is 19 amino acids. Per the germline V gene, CDR1 is LNHDA and CDR2 is SQIVND (reference sequence). The CDR3 coding sequence is TGTGCCAGTAGTAGCTCGTCCGGGACTTACCTGGACTACTACGAAAAACTGTTTTTT. This codes for CASSSSSGTYLDYYEKLFF.

The chain is built from TRBV28 and TRBJ2-7, with a possible D match to TRBD1 (5 bases). Trimming took 4 bases from V and 9 from J, leaving 13 bases between them. Germline loops: CDR1 MDHEN, CDR2 SYDVKM. The CDR3 length is 12 residues. CDR3 amino acids: CASSSGSQGQYF. For the CDR3, the DNA is TGTGCCAGCAGTTCCGGCTCCCAGGGGCAGTACTTC. Based on the CDR3 plus reference TRBV28 and TRBJ2-7, the full variable domain is DVKVTQSSRYLVKRTGEKVFLECVQDMDHENMFWYRQDPGLGLRLIYFSYDVKMKEKGDIPEGYSVSREKKERFSLILESASTNQTSMYLCASSSGSQGQYFGPGTRLTVT.

As concerns this clone: One end of the junction varies from germline; a read error may be responsible. The chain couples TRBV7-9 to TRBJ2-1; 11 positions agree with TRBD2. The CDR3 is 18 amino acids. Germline-derived CDR1 and CDR2 are SEHNR and FQNEAQ (reference sequence). The chain's CDR3 is CASSIAPQGLAVLNEQFF. The CDR3, as DNA: TGTGCCAGCAGCATAGCACCACAGGGACTAGCGGTACTCAATGAGCAGTTCTTC. Filled out from reference TRBV7-9 and TRBJ2-1, the complete variable domain reads DTGVSQNPRHKITKRGQNVTFRCDPISEHNRLYWYRQTLGQGPEFLTYFQNEAQLEKSRLLSDRFSAERPKGSFSTLEIQRTEQGDSAMYLCASSIAPQGLAVLNEQFFGPGTRLTVL.

This rearrangement joins TRBV5-3 to TRBJ1-5, with TRBD1 matching over 10 bases. TRBV5-3 is designated an ORF whose function remains uncertain. Trimming removed 3 bases from V and 0 bases from J; junction bases left unmatched: 9. The CDR3 covers 18 residues. The CDR3 DNA sequence: TGTGCCAGAAGCTCCCCGGGACAGGGGATCCATAGCAATCAGCCCCAGCATTTT. This codes for CARSSPGQGIHSNQPQHF.

V gene TRBV29-1 combines with J gene TRBJ2-7; 11 bases line up with TRBD1. This CDR3 has 13 residues. CDR1 is SQVTM and CDR2 is ANQGSEA in the germline V gene. V dropped 5 bases and J dropped 6; count of bases not matched to a gene: 6. This CDR3 reads CSVLWTGGFEQYF. In nucleotides, the CDR3 is TGCAGCGTTCTATGGACAGGGGGCTTCGAGCAGTACTTC.

This chain connects TRBV6-1 to TRBJ2-5; 10 nucleotides line up with TRBD2. The J call is in doubt because the DNA end fits TRBJ2-7 better. CDR3 length: 15 residues. Germline lookup yields CDR1 MNHNS and CDR2 SASEGT. The CDR3 region is CASSEAGLAVYEQYF. The CDR3 bases are TGTGCCAGCAGTGAAGCAGGACTAGCGGTTTACGAGCAGTACTTC.

Only a few counts were recorded for this clone. The CDR3 bases are TGTGCCAGCAGCTCGACAGGTTCCTACGAGCAGTACTTC. Residues: CASSSTGSYEQYF. The chain joins TRBV7-9 to TRBJ2-7; perhaps TRBD1 as D (6 bases). This CDR3 region has 13 residues. From germline, CDR1 is SEHNR and CDR2 FQNEAQ (reference sequence). The germline V and J ends were trimmed by 4 bases and 1 base, with 8 bases remaining between them. Together with reference TRBV7-9 and TRBJ2-7, the CDR3 gives the full variable domain: DTGVSQNPRHKITKRGQNVTFRCDPISEHNRLYWYRQTLGQGPEFLTYFQNEAQLEKSRLLSDRFSAERPKGSFSTLEIQRTEQGDSAMYLCASSSTGSYEQYFGPGTRLTVT.

The chain joins TRBV7-2 to TRBJ1-2, with D maybe TRBD1 (5 bases). Per the germline V gene, CDR1 is SGHTA and CDR2 is FQGNSA. Trimming pared 1 base from V and 2 bases from J, leaving 8 bases between. The CDR3 is made up of 14 amino acids. CDR3 residues: CASSLDRSNYGYTF. DNA of the CDR3: TGTGCCAGCAGCTTAGACAGGTCGAACTATGGCTACACCTTC. Together with reference TRBV7-2 and TRBJ1-2, the CDR3 gives the full variable domain: GAGVSQSPSNKVTEKGKDVELRCDPISGHTALYWYRQSLGQGLEFLIYFQGNSAPDKSGLPSDRFSAERTGGSVSTLTIQRTQQEDSAVYLCASSLDRSNYGYTFGSGTRLTVV.

This clone has only one observation. The chain links TRBV2 to TRBJ1-1; TRBD1 matches at 7 bases. V was clipped by 6 bases and J by 1 base; unmatched bases: 5. CDR3 length equals 14 residues. Germline values: CDR1 SNHLY, CDR2 FYNNEI. The CDR3 sequence is CASSEDRRNTEAFF. CDR3 nucleotides: TGTGCCAGCAGCGAGGACAGGCGGAACACTGAAGCTTTCTTT.

The chain joins TRBV27 to TRBJ1-2, with D unresolved. Trimming pared 1 base from V and 1 base from J, leaving 7 bases between. Looked up from germline, CDR1 is MNHEY and CDR2 is SMNVEV (reference sequence). The CDR3 runs to 14 residues. The CDR3 DNA reads TGTGCCAGCAGTTTATGGGCGGGTAACTATGGCTACACCTTC. It is translated as CASSLWAGNYGYTF.

The rearrangement uses TRBV7-7 and TRBJ2-3; D remains ambiguous. The CDR3 covers 15 residues. V lost 4 bases to trimming and J lost 4 bases, with 15 bases between them. Germline lookup yields CDR1 SSHAT and CDR2 FNYEAQ (reference sequence). This CDR3 is CASSSESGGADTQYF. The CDR3 nucleotides are TGTGCCAGCAGCTCAGAGTCGGGTGGCGCAGATACGCAGTATTTT.

The chain combines TRBV11-2 with TRBJ2-7, with 10 positions matching TRBD2. There are 14 residues in the CDR3. Germline V gene lookup returns CDR1 SGHAT and CDR2 FQNNGV. Trimming at V came to 7 bases and at J to 12 bases, leaving 15 bases not matched to a gene. DNA for the CDR3: TGTGCCAGCAAGAATCTAGCGGGAGAACTTTGGACGTACTTC. Encoded protein: CASKNLAGELWTYF. The full variable domain, its missing parts supplied by reference TRBV11-2 and TRBJ2-7, is EAGVAQSPRYKIIEKRQSVAFWCNPISGHATLYWYQQILGQGPKLLIQFQNNGVVDDSQLPKDRFSAERLKGVDSTLKIQPAKLEDSAVYLCASKNLAGELWTYFGPGTRLTVT.

Only a few counts were recorded for this clone. The chain joins TRBV4-2 to TRBJ2-3; 8 bases map to TRBD2. Looked up from germline, CDR1 is LGHNA and CDR2 is YNFKEQ. CDR3 size: 16 residues. V shed 0 bases and J 6 bases; nucleotides not matched to a gene: 8. The CDR3 spells CASSQDFRAGADTQYF. The CDR3 DNA sequence: TGTGCCAGCAGCCAAGATTTTCGAGCGGGAGCCGATACGCAGTATTTT.

J is TRBJ1-5 and V is TRBV5-5, with unresolved D. Per germline, CDR1 SGHKS and CDR2 YYEKEE (reference sequence). Trimming took 0 bases from V and 5 from J, leaving 9 bases between them. The CDR3 loop spans 14 amino acids. CDR3 loop: CASSLVRVDQPQHF. The CDR3 nucleotides read TGTGCCAGCAGCTTGGTACGGGTGGATCAGCCCCAGCATTTT.

The chain couples TRBV13 to TRBJ2-7, with D tentatively TRBD2 (5 bases). Trimming removed 3 bases at V and 6 bases at J, with 15 bases between. Germline V gene lookup returns CDR1 PRHDT and CDR2 FYEKMQ (reference sequence). This CDR3 region has 14 residues. CDR3 DNA sequence: TGTGCCAGCAGCTTGGTAATTCGGGCGGGCGAGCAGTACTTC. Translating gives CASSLVIRAGEQYF.

This rearrangement joins TRBV11-1 to TRBJ2-1; TRBD2 agrees at 9 bases. V was clipped by 5 bases and J by 1 base; unmatched bases: 3. In germline, CDR1 is SGHAT, CDR2 FQDESV (reference sequence). The CDR3 has 15 residues. The CDR3 DNA follows: TGTGCCAGCAGCACCAGCGGGAGGTCCTACAATGAGCAGTTCTTC. This sequence encodes CASSTSGRSYNEQFF. Together with reference TRBV11-1 and TRBJ2-1, the CDR3 gives the full variable domain: EAEVAQSPRYKITEKSQAVAFWCDPISGHATLYWYRQILGQGPELLVQFQDESVVDDSQLPKDRFSAERLKGVDSTLKIQPAELGDSAMYLCASSTSGRSYNEQFFGPGTRLTVL.

The chain joins TRBV5-6 to TRBJ1-1; no clear D. In germline, CDR1 is SGHDT, CDR2 YYEEEE. The CDR3 has 11 amino acids. Trimming cost V 3 bases and J 9 bases, with 9 bases left between them. CDR3 residues: CASSSIGQAFF. CDR3 nucleotides: TGTGCCAGCAGCTCCATTGGCCAAGCTTTCTTT.

The rearrangement joins TRBV2 to TRBJ1-1; TRBD1 is a possible D gene (5 bases). V was shortened by 1 base and J by 1 base, with 10 bases between the two germline ends. CDR3 length: 15 amino acids. CDR1 is SNHLY, CDR2 FYNNEI, per germline. The chain's CDR3 is CASSEDGGENTEAFF. The CDR3 DNA sequence: TGTGCCAGCAGTGAAGACGGGGGAGAGAACACTGAAGCTTTCTTT.

V usage is TRBV2 and J usage is TRBJ1-2; 7 nucleotides agree with TRBD1. Germline assignment: CDR1 SNHLY and CDR2 FYNNEI. V lost 5 bases to trimming and J lost 5 bases; unmatched junction nucleotides: 8. This CDR3 comprises 14 residues. CDR3 in DNA: TGTGCCAGCAGTAGGGGACAGACTGGGTATGGCTACACCTTC. This translates into CASSRGQTGYGYTF.

This chain uses TRBV7-7 with TRBJ2-5; 7 bases are a match to TRBD2. From germline, CDR1 is SSHAT and CDR2 FNYEAQ (reference sequence). CDR3 length equals 16 residues. V shed 4 bases and J 5 bases; nucleotides not matched to a gene: 13. The CDR3 DNA follows: TGTGCCAGCAGCTCTCCGGAGAGCGGGGAGGGGGAGACCCAGTACTTC. It encodes CASSSPESGEGETQYF.

V and J are TRBV7-9 and TRBJ1-4; D not resolved. Germline CDR1 and CDR2: SEHNR and FQNEAQ (reference sequence). V lost 1 base, J lost 5 bases, and 11 bases lay in between. There are 15 residues in the CDR3. This chain's CDR3 is CASSLDSAWNEKLFF. The CDR3 nucleotides are TGTGCCAGCAGCTTAGACTCCGCATGGAATGAAAAACTGTTTTTT.

The V and J genes are TRBV19 and TRBJ2-7; 11 bases agree with TRBD1. V gave up 4 bases and J gave up 4 bases; unmatched junction bases: 6. The length of the CDR3 is 15 residues. The germline V gene encodes CDR1 LNHDA and CDR2 SQIVND (reference sequence). The CDR3 DNA is TGTGCCAGTAGTAAGCCCGGGACAGGGGGATACGAGCAGTACTTC. This sequence encodes CASSKPGTGGYEQYF.